The present T cell receptor beta chain was sequenced within a study of blood T cells in healthy people across ages. Study details: Template switching captured about one barcoded beta molecule per two T cells.

Every donor contributed around 10 milliliters of peripheral blood by blood draw. This clonotype appeared once. Its antigen remains unknown. Study-level points and caveats: With donor CMV status unknown, expanded clonotype changes were possibly confounded. Long-lived and aged donors differed, with more naive CD4+ cells and higher diversity in the long-lived.

A second 7 to 11 cycle PCR used barcoded and J-beta primers. TCRdb itself ran the 5' RACE reads through MiXCR, one entry per CDR3 protein. The sample lists some 1,500,000 distinct CDR3 sequences, roughly 43% occurring once. With 1 base removed from V and 5 bases from J, the gap between germline ends came to 6 bases. The CDR3 consists of 13 residues. Germline assignment: CDR1 LGHDT and CDR2 YNNKEL (reference sequence). Sequencing input: blood. The TCR sequence derives from a woman between 18 and 29 years old in good health. This rearrangement joins TRBV3-1 to TRBJ2-1; no clear D gene. Here the CDR3 reads CASSQGVNNEQFF. For the CDR3, the DNA is TGTGCCAGCAGCCAAGGAGTCAACAATGAGCAGTTCTTC.